Shown below are 30 T cell receptor beta chains from a single sample sequenced in a study of OX40 agonist ivuxolimab in advanced cancers. Libraries were prepared through the immunoSEQ multiplex PCR assay. The clones in this table, taken by TCRdb from immuneACCESS, are in-frame only. Not every clone is retained; where verified, under half of the shortfall comes from an unresolved V gene, and the cause of the rest is unknown. The sample table contains tens of thousands of clones; only one count was recorded for 70% to 85% of them. Around 7.3% of the sample is in the top ten clones. Specimen: CD4+ or CD8+ T cells sorted from blood, collected in a trial of the OX40 agonist ivuxolimab. These receptors all stem from an adult with an advanced solid tumor such as melanoma, head and neck, liver or kidney cancer.

This chain uses TRBV30 with TRBJ1-1; D not resolved. This CDR3 region has 11 residues. Trimming took 0 bases from V and 10 from J, leaving 9 bases between them. Germline CDR1 GTSNPN, CDR2 SVGIG (reference sequence). The CDR3 loop is CAWSVGRPAFF. CDR3 nucleotides: TGTGCCTGGAGTGTAGGCAGGCCAGCTTTCTTT. Looking up the rest from reference TRBV30 and TRBJ1-1 gives the full variable domain: SQTIHQWPATLVQPVGSPLSLECTVEGTSNPNLYWYRQAAGRGLQLLFYSVGIGQISSEVPQNLSASRPQDRQFILSSKKLLLSDSGFYLCAWSVGRPAFFGQGTRLTVV.

Only one count was recorded for this clone. The chain links TRBV7-8 to TRBJ2-2; possible D gene TRBD1, 7 bases. This CDR3 region has 16 residues. Germline CDR1 is SGHVS and CDR2 is FQNEAQ. V shed 1 base and J shed 4 bases, with 13 bases lying between them. The CDR3 DNA sequence: TGTGCCAGCAGCTTAGGCCAGGGGGGTCTCACCGGGGAGCTGTTTTTT. Its protein is CASSLGQGGLTGELFF. Based on the CDR3 plus reference TRBV7-8 and TRBJ2-2, the full variable domain is GAGVSQSPRYKVAKRGQDVALRCDPISGHVSLFWYQQALGQGPEFLTYFQNEAQLDKSGLPSDRFFAERPEGSVSTLKIQRTQQEDSAVYLCASSLGQGGLTGELFFGEGSRLTVL.

CDR3 region: CASSLAPNEQFF. CDR3 DNA: TGCGCCAGCAGCTTGGCCCCCAATGAGCAGTTCTTC. The J gene is TRBJ2-1, the V gene TRBV5-1, with unresolved D. Trimming took off 0 bases at V and 6 bases at J, with 4 bases between the two ends. The CDR3 covers 12 residues. Germline V gives CDR1 SGHRS, CDR2 YFSETQ.

This chain connects TRBV27 to TRBJ1-6; D gene ambiguous. The germline gives CDR1 MNHEY, CDR2 SMNVEV (reference sequence). The CDR3 runs to 16 residues. The V end was cut by 5 bases, the J end by 11 bases, with 22 bases between. The CDR3 region is CASSLSFVASGAPLHF. The CDR3 region has the DNA TGTGCCAGCAGTCTCTCCTTTGTTGCCTCCGGGGCACCCCTCCACTTT.

V is TRBV25-1 and J is TRBJ1-1, with 7 bases aligning to TRBD1. The CDR3 extends over 15 amino acids. CDR1 is MGHDK and CDR2 is SYGVNS in the germline V gene. V was pared by 5 bases and J by 2 bases, with 8 bases of the junction left unmatched. The CDR3 spells CASSTPGTVNTEAFF. CDR3 DNA: TGTGCCAGCAGTACCCCCGGGACAGTCAACACTGAAGCTTTCTTT.

The chain joins TRBV21-1 to TRBJ2-2; the listed D gene, TRBD1, was not tested against the DNA. TRBV21-1 is flagged as a pseudogene. The CDR3 has 17 residues. CDR3 loop: CASFTKAGTGNTGELFF. CDR3 coding DNA: TGTGCCAGCTTCACCAAAGCGGGGACAGGGAACACCGGGGAGCTGTTTTTT.

The rearrangement links TRBV2 to TRBJ2-7; D may correspond to TRBD1 or TRBD2 (5 bases each). The CDR3 runs 12 residues. Trimming removed 7 bases at V and 7 bases at J, with 14 bases between. Germline CDR1 and CDR2: SNHLY and FYNNEI. CDR3 DNA sequence: TGTGCCAGCACCAGGGACCTTCGGGAGCAGTACTTC. This encodes CASTRDLREQYF.

This sequence joins TRBV7-2 and TRBJ2-7; possibly TRBD1 or TRBD2 for D (5 bases each). Trimming left V 5 bases short and J 3 bases short, with 11 bases between. Germline V gene data show CDR1 as SGHTA and CDR2 as FQGNSA. The CDR3 is 13 residues long. CDR3: CASSPRDGYEQYF. In nucleotides, the CDR3 is TGTGCCAGCAGCCCCCGGGACGGCTACGAGCAGTACTTC.

This clone was seen just once. The chain combines TRBV27 with TRBJ2-1, with D hard to call. Trimming pared 7 bases from V and 7 bases from J, leaving 20 bases between. Germline V gene data show CDR1 as MNHEY and CDR2 as SMNVEV (reference sequence). This CDR3 has 15 residues. CDR3 DNA: TGTGCCAGCATCCGAAGTGGGCTCTCGACGAATGAGCAGTTCTTC. Translating gives CASIRSGLSTNEQFF.

The chain combines TRBV9 with TRBJ1-1; D unresolved. The V end was cut by 6 bases, the J end by 0 bases, with 12 bases between. The CDR3 contains 14 residues. The V gene's germline CDR1 is SGDLS and CDR2 YYNGEE. CDR3 residues: CASTPLRLNTEAFF. CDR3 nucleotide sequence: TGTGCCAGCACCCCCCTCAGATTGAACACTGAAGCTTTCTTT.

This clone showed up just a few times. The rearrangement uses TRBV5-1 and TRBJ2-2; D gene unclear. The germline V gene has CDR1 SGHRS and CDR2 YFSETQ. The CDR3 covers 15 residues. Between the trimmed V and J ends, which lost 2 bases and 0 bases, there was a span of 8 bases. In DNA form, the CDR3 reads TGCGCCAGCAGCTTAGACACGACGAACACCGGGGAGCTGTTTTTT. Its translation: CASSLDTTNTGELFF.

V is TRBV5-1 and J is TRBJ2-7; TRBD2 agrees at 10 bases. The CDR3 has 15 amino acids. After removal of 3 bases from V and 0 bases from J, the junction contained 3 bases not matched to a gene. CDR1 and CDR2 (germline): SGHRS, YFSETQ. CDR3 sequence: CASSWTSGRSYEQYF. CDR3 nucleotide sequence: TGCGCCAGCAGCTGGACTAGCGGCCGCTCCTACGAGCAGTACTTC.

The chain uses TRBV7-8 and TRBJ1-1; 7 nucleotides match TRBD1. This CDR3 comprises 14 residues. The germline CDR1 and CDR2 sequences are SGHVS and FQNEAQ. Unmatched junction bases numbered 2, after V lost 3 bases and J lost 1 base. CDR3 nucleotide sequence: TGTGCCAGCAGCTTCAGGGGGTCGAACACTGAAGCTTTCTTT. Encoded protein: CASSFRGSNTEAFF.

The V and J genes are TRBV2 and TRBJ2-5; 7 positions agree with TRBD1. The CDR3 covers 13 residues. Germline CDR1 is SNHLY and CDR2 is FYNNEI. Trimming removed 5 bases from V and 2 bases from J; junction bases left unmatched: 2. The DNA for the CDR3 is TGTGCCAGCAGTTTGGACAGGCAAGAGACCCAGTACTTC. It encodes CASSLDRQETQYF.

V usage is TRBV7-9 and J usage is TRBJ2-3, with 9 bases fitting TRBD2. This CDR3 is 15 amino acids long. Germline trimming cut 5 bases from V and 0 bases from J; bases unmatched to any gene: 3. Germline CDR1 is SEHNR and CDR2 is FQNEAQ (reference sequence). The CDR3 nucleotides read TGTGCCAGCAGCCTGACTAGCGGTAGCACAGATACGCAGTATTTT. Protein: CASSLTSGSTDTQYF.

V gene TRBV30 combines with J gene TRBJ2-6, with a tentative D call TRBD1 (6 bases). Germline loops: CDR1 GTSNPN, CDR2 SVGIG (reference sequence). The V and J ends lost 2 bases and 1 base respectively, with 12 bases between them. There are 16 residues in the CDR3. The CDR3 nucleotides read TGTGCCTGGAGTTCCCGGACAGTATCTGGGGCCAACGTCCTGACTTTC. Its protein product is CAWSSRTVSGANVLTF.

This clone occurred a few times. V usage is TRBV19 and J usage is TRBJ1-4; TRBD1 matches at 10 bases. The germline V gene encodes CDR1 LNHDA and CDR2 SQIVND (reference sequence). This CDR3 is 14 amino acids long. Unmatched junction bases numbered 13, after V lost 6 bases and J lost 15 bases. The CDR3 sequence: CASRGTGDLTPLFF. CDR3 nucleotide sequence: TGTGCCAGTAGGGGGACAGGGGACCTCACACCATTGTTTTTT.

The gene calls are TRBV5-1 and TRBJ1-1; D may be TRBD1 (6 bases). The germline V gene encodes CDR1 SGHRS and CDR2 YFSETQ. V dropped 5 bases and J dropped 7 bases, with 15 bases sitting between them. This CDR3 is built from 13 residues. The CDR3 DNA sequence: TGCGCCAGCAGTTTGCGGACAGCAGATGAAGCTTTCTTT. Its translation: CASSLRTADEAFF.

The chain joins TRBV19 to TRBJ2-2, with 9 bases that match TRBD2. The CDR3 is 16 residues long. CDR1 is LNHDA and CDR2 is SQIVND in the germline V gene (reference sequence). The V segment lost 5 bases and the J segment 6 bases; nucleotides outside the gene matches: 10. The CDR3 is CASSLRPLAGAGELFF. DNA for the CDR3: TGTGCCAGTAGTCTTCGACCCTTAGCGGGAGCCGGGGAGCTGTTTTTT. The full variable domain, its missing parts supplied by reference TRBV19 and TRBJ2-2, is DGGITQSPKYLFRKEGQNVTLSCEQNLNHDAMYWYRQDPGQGLRLIYYSQIVNDFQKGDIAEGYSVSREKKESFPLTVTSAQKNPTAFYLCASSLRPLAGAGELFFGEGSRLTVL.

A remark on this clone: The sample holds other DNA sequences that translate to the same CDR3. CDR3 in DNA: TGCGCCAGCAGCCCTGGAGGCCCCTACGAGCAGTACTTC. Translating it yields CASSPGGPYEQYF. The rearrangement uses TRBV4-1 and TRBJ2-7; D may be TRBD2 (5 bases). Germline CDR1 reads MGHRA; CDR2 reads YSYEKL. The CDR3 has 13 residues. V dropped 4 bases and J dropped 2 bases, with 9 bases sitting between them.

The rearrangement uses TRBV2 and TRBJ1-5; 11 bases are a match to TRBD1. The germline V gene encodes CDR1 SNHLY and CDR2 FYNNEI. This CDR3 region has 15 residues. J was trimmed by 6 bases and V by 6 bases; bases with no gene match: 7. Here the CDR3 reads CASRGTGGWTQPQHF. CDR3 nucleotide sequence: TGTGCCAGCAGGGGGACAGGGGGTTGGACTCAGCCCCAGCATTTT. Drawing the rest from reference TRBV2 and TRBJ1-5, the complete variable domain is EPEVTQTPSHQVTQMGQEVILRCVPISNHLYFYWYRQILGQKVEFLVSFYNNEISEKSEIFDDQFSVERPDGSNFTLKIRSTKLEDSAMYFCASRGTGGWTQPQHFGDGTRLSIL.

Concerning this clone itself: The same CDR3 can be traced to other DNA sequences in this sample. V and J are TRBV9 and TRBJ1-3; the D gene is possibly TRBD1 (6 bases). The ends were cut back, 0 bases at V and 1 base at J, with 8 bases in the middle. CDR3 length: 15 amino acids. Germline V gives CDR1 SGDLS, CDR2 YYNGEE. This CDR3 is CASSVGGTSGNTIYF. CDR3 nucleotides: TGTGCCAGCAGCGTAGGGGGGACATCTGGAAACACCATATATTTT. The entire variable domain, with the rest obtained from reference TRBV9 and TRBJ1-3, is as follows: DSGVTQTPKHLITATGQRVTLRCSPRSGDLSVYWYQQSLDQGLQFLIQYYNGEERAKGNILERFSAQQFPDLHSELNLSSLELGDSALYFCASSVGGTSGNTIYFGEGSWLTVV.

This chain uses TRBV5-1 with TRBJ1-6; D ambiguous. This CDR3 contains 14 residues. V lost 0 bases and J 7 bases, leaving 8 bases between the germline ends. Germline V gives CDR1 SGHRS, CDR2 YFSETQ. CDR3 sequence reads: CASSLGTENSPLHF. The DNA for the CDR3 is TGCGCCAGCAGCTTGGGGACGGAGAATTCACCCCTCCACTTT.

V is TRBV6-1 and J is TRBJ2-7; tentative D call: TRBD1 (6 bases). The CDR3 has 17 residues. In germline, CDR1 is MNHNS, CDR2 SASEGT. V lost 0 bases and J 3 bases, leaving 18 bases between the germline ends. CDR3 bases: TGTGCCAGCAGTGAAGCTCGTAAACAGGGAAGGGACTACGAGCAGTACTTC. The encoded protein is CASSEARKQGRDYEQYF.

A single count supports this clone. The chain links TRBV29-1 to TRBJ2-1; D not resolved. V gave up 7 bases and J gave up 6 bases, with 13 bases separating them. The CDR3 extends over 12 amino acids. Germline CDR1 is SQVTM and CDR2 is ANQGSEA. The CDR3 is CSAPTTFNEQFF. In DNA, the CDR3 is TGCAGCGCACCCACTACCTTCAATGAGCAGTTCTTC.

The chain is built from TRBV30 and TRBJ1-3, with D possibly TRBD1 on 6 matching bases. The germline V and J ends were trimmed by 0 bases and 4 bases, with 13 bases remaining between them. The CDR3 is made up of 15 amino acids. Germline V gene data show CDR1 as GTSNPN and CDR2 as SVGIG (reference sequence). The CDR3 protein is CAWSVQGGLGNTIYF. CDR3 DNA: TGTGCCTGGAGTGTACAGGGTGGCCTCGGAAACACCATATATTTT.

This chain joins TRBV7-8 and TRBJ1-5; no definite D call. This CDR3 comprises 14 residues. V gave up 2 bases and J gave up 0 bases, with 5 bases separating them. The germline gives CDR1 SGHVS, CDR2 FQNEAQ. The CDR3 nucleotides are TGTGCCAGCAGCTTACGGCATAGCAATCAGCCCCAGCATTTT. The encoded protein is CASSLRHSNQPQHF.

The chain recombines TRBV6-6 with TRBJ2-3, with TRBD2 matching 9 bases. The CDR3 sequence is 12 residues long. CDR1 MNHNY and CDR2 SVGAGI come from the germline V gene (reference sequence). Trimming at V came to 2 bases and at J to 10 bases, leaving 1 base not matched to a gene. CDR3 coding DNA: TGTGCCAGCAGTTACAGGACTAGCGCGCAGTATTTT. Translated: CASSYRTSAQYF.

The chain joins TRBV23-1 to TRBJ1-1, with no clear D. TRBV23-1 is an ORF for which the function is uncertain. Deletions cut 3 bases from V and 5 bases from J, with 13 bases between. The CDR3 has 14 residues. The CDR3 loop is CASSHGGDCTEAFF. CDR3 nucleotides: TGCGCCAGCAGTCACGGAGGAGATTGTACTGAAGCTTTCTTT.

As to this clone: One end of the junction fails to match germline, which may point to a read error. The chain uses TRBV5-1 and TRBJ2-2; no clear D. Germline V lookup: CDR1 SGHRS, CDR2 YFSETQ. The CDR3 loop spans 13 amino acids. The CDR3 loop is CTSSLEDTGELFF. DNA for the CDR3: TGCACCAGCAGCTTGGAAGACACCGGGGAGCTGTTTTTT.